This T cell receptor beta chain was recorded in a study of shared clonotypes between healthy human individuals. Looking at the study overall: Donor ages ranged 18 to 49 years: two women, a few men.

The V end lost 2 bases, the J end lost 7 bases, and 13 bases lay between the germline ends. CDR1 and CDR2 from the germline V gene are SGDLS and YYNGEE. The CDR3 length is 14 residues. Every immunoSEQ plate was one replicate of a subset's evenly spread DNA. The protocol was immunoSEQ multiplex PCR, while the TCRdb copy is restricted to in-frame clones and leaves out a portion. The data contain 850,000 to 1,200,000 clones, more than 60% of them seen just once; the ten biggest clones take up over 1.3%. V and J are TRBV9 and TRBJ2-1; maybe TRBD1 (5 bases). The sequence came from a man aged 18 to 30 in good health. The sequencing sample was made of memory CD4+ T cells sorted from blood. Subset specified: CD45RA-negative fraction. For the CDR3, the DNA is TGTGCCAGCAGCGTTCAGTCCCAGGGTAATGAGCAGTTCTTC. Protein product: CASSVQSQGNEQFF.